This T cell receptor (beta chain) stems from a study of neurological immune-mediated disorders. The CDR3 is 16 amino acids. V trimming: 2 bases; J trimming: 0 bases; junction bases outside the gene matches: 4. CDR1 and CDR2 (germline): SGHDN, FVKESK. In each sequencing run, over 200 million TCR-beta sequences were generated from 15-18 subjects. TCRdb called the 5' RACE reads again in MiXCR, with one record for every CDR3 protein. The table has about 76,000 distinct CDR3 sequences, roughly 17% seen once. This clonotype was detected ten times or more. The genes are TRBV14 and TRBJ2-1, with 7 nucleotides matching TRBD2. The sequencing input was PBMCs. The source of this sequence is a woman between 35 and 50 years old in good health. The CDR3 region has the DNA TGTGCCAGCAGCCAATCCCGGACTAGCTCCTACAATGAGCAGTTCTTC. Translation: CASSQSRTSSYNEQFF.